What follows are 16 T cell receptor beta chains derived from one specimen sequenced in a study of OX40 agonist ivuxolimab in advanced cancers. Assay used: immunoSEQ multiplex PCR; TCRdb lists only in-frame clones, some missing. The sample has tens of thousands of clones; approximately 94% are singletons. The material sequenced was CD4+ or CD8+ T cells sorted from blood, taken in a trial of the OX40 agonist ivuxolimab. These receptors all come from an adult with an advanced solid tumor such as melanoma, head and neck, liver or kidney cancer.

The V gene is TRBV2, the J gene TRBJ2-3; 9 positions agree with TRBD2. The junction had 14 bases not matched to a gene; V was cut back by 4 bases and J by 6 bases. Germline CDR1 and CDR2: SNHLY and FYNNEI. The CDR3 is made up of 17 amino acids. CDR3 in amino acids: CASSGDLAGDNRDTQYF. For the CDR3, the DNA is TGTGCCAGCAGTGGGGATTTAGCGGGAGATAACAGGGATACGCAGTATTTT.

Notes on this clone: The same CDR3 also results from other DNA sequences found in this sample. The J gene is TRBJ2-1, the V gene TRBV20-1; D is uncertain. This CDR3 is 11 amino acids long. The germline gives CDR1 DFQATT, CDR2 SNEGSKA (reference sequence). V was cut by 4 bases and J by 3 bases, with 4 bases left in between. The CDR3 loop is CSANNYNEQFF. CDR3 nucleotides: TGCAGTGCTAACAACTACAATGAGCAGTTCTTC.

For this clone: Mismatch with germline at one junction end may stem from a read error. This chain links TRBV27 with TRBJ1-2, with no clear D. The CDR3 loop spans 13 amino acids. The germline V gene has CDR1 MNHEY and CDR2 SMNVEV (reference sequence). The DNA for the CDR3 is TGTGCCAGCTCACTTAATGGTTACTACGGCTACACCTTC. Translated, it gives CASSLNGYYGYTF.

J is TRBJ2-7 and V is TRBV21-1; TRBD2, the D gene given by the table, was not confirmed from the DNA. TRBV21-1 is shown as a pseudogene. The CDR3 is 12 amino acids. CDR3 loop: CASPGVLYEQYF. In nucleotides, the CDR3 is TGTGCCAGCCCCGGGGTTCTCTACGAGCAGTACTTC.

As to this clone: The junction departs from the called germline gene at one end, perhaps through a read error. This sequence joins TRBV9 and TRBJ1-2, with D tentatively TRBD1 (5 bases). CDR1 SGDLS and CDR2 YYNGEE come from the germline V gene. CDR3 length equals 13 residues. This CDR3 is CASSPPSQGPTSF. The CDR3 nucleotides are TGTGCCAGCAGCCCCCCCTCCCAGGGCCCCACTTCCTTC.

The chain carries TRBV29-1 and TRBJ2-7; TRBD1 is a possible D gene (5 bases). Germline V gives CDR1 SQVTM, CDR2 ANQGSEA. The CDR3 length is 11 residues. The V end lost 4 bases, the J end lost 2 bases, and 6 bases lay between the germline ends. In DNA form, the CDR3 reads TGCAGCGTTGCCAGGGCCTACGAGCAGTACTTC. Translating gives CSVARAYEQYF.

This clone was observed a single time. This rearrangement joins TRBV5-1 to TRBJ2-5; the match to TRBD1 covers 7 bases. The CDR3 has 13 amino acids. Unmatched junction bases numbered 2, after V lost 4 bases and J lost 2 bases. Germline-derived CDR1 and CDR2 are SGHRS and YFSETQ. CDR3 nucleotides: TGCGCCAGCAGCGCGGACAGGCAAGAGACCCAGTACTTC. Protein: CASSADRQETQYF.

The chain uses TRBV5-1 and TRBJ2-3, with 7 bases that match TRBD2. Germline V gene lookup returns CDR1 SGHRS and CDR2 YFSETQ. The V segment lost 5 bases and the J segment 3 bases; nucleotides outside the gene matches: 6. This CDR3 is 14 amino acids long. The CDR3 reads CASSLRGSTDTQYF. The CDR3 DNA follows: TGCGCCAGCAGTCTCCGCGGGAGTACAGATACGCAGTATTTT.

The chain recombines TRBV4-3 with TRBJ1-1; D perhaps matches TRBD1 (5 bases). V was cut by 3 bases and J by 7 bases, with 12 bases left in between. CDR1 is LGHNA, CDR2 YSLEER, per germline. The CDR3 runs 13 residues. CDR3 nucleotides: TGCGCCAGCAGCCATCACGGGGCGGGTGAAGCTTTCTTT. Translating it yields CASSHHGAGEAFF.

This rearrangement joins TRBV6-5 to TRBJ2-5; TRBD2 aligns across 11 bases. Per germline, CDR1 MNHEY and CDR2 SVGAGI. The length of the CDR3 is 15 residues. Losses at the gene ends were 6 bases for V and 4 bases for J; bases not matched to a gene: 7. CDR3 sequence: CASSPTSGGGETQYF. CDR3 nucleotide sequence: TGTGCCAGCAGCCCAACTAGCGGGGGAGGAGAGACCCAGTACTTC.

CDR3 coding DNA: TGTGCCAGTAGTATTTCTGGTAGGACCGGGGAGCTGTTTTTT. It yields the protein CASSISGRTGELFF. The chain uses TRBV19 and TRBJ2-2; D is unclear. Germline V CDR1 and CDR2: LNHDA, SQIVND (reference sequence). The ends were cut back, 3 bases at V and 5 bases at J, with 10 bases in the middle. The CDR3 has 14 amino acids.

The chain couples TRBV30 to TRBJ2-5, with 7 bases lining up with TRBD2. CDR1 and CDR2 (germline): GTSNPN, SVGIG (reference sequence). The CDR3 loop spans 14 amino acids. With V trimmed by 5 bases and J by 4 bases, 10 bases remained unmatched. CDR3 region: CAWARGASGETQYF. The CDR3 DNA reads as TGTGCCTGGGCTCGAGGGGCTAGCGGAGAGACCCAGTACTTC.

V usage is TRBV4-1 and J usage is TRBJ2-6; D not certain. Germline CDR1 reads MGHRA; CDR2 reads YSYEKL. This CDR3 is built from 15 residues. V was pared by 4 bases and J by 1 base, with 8 bases between. The CDR3 DNA is TGCGCCAGCAGCCCCCCAGGTTCTGGGGCCAACGTCCTGACTTTC. Its protein is CASSPPGSGANVLTF.

This chain connects TRBV9 to TRBJ1-1, with 11 bases lining up with TRBD1. The CDR3 spans 15 residues. The V and J ends lost 4 bases and 4 bases, in that order; junction bases with no gene match: 6. Looked up from germline, CDR1 is SGDLS and CDR2 is YYNGEE. CDR3 amino acids: CASSLSGTGGTEAFF. For the CDR3, the DNA is TGTGCCAGCAGCCTAAGTGGGACAGGGGGCACTGAAGCTTTCTTT. Full variable domain (remainder filled in from reference TRBV9 and TRBJ1-1): DSGVTQTPKHLITATGQRVTLRCSPRSGDLSVYWYQQSLDQGLQFLIQYYNGEERAKGNILERFSAQQFPDLHSELNLSSLELGDSALYFCASSLSGTGGTEAFFGQGTRLTVV.

This chain connects TRBV10-1 to TRBJ2-1, with TRBD2 identical over 8 bases. The CDR3 totals 14 residues. With 9 bases clipped from V and 8 bases from J, the junction kept 12 bases outside the gene matches. CDR1 is WNHNN and CDR2 is SYGVQD in the germline V gene (reference sequence). The CDR3 DNA reads TGCGCCAGGGCAACTAAGCGGGAGCTCGATGAGCAGTTCTTC. This translates into CARATKRELDEQFF.

This rearrangement joins TRBV9 to TRBJ2-7, with 7 bases that match TRBD2. After removal of 4 bases from V and 1 base from J, the junction contained 8 bases not matched to a gene. The CDR3 length is 15 residues. Germline lookup yields CDR1 SGDLS and CDR2 YYNGEE. The CDR3 DNA is TGTGCCAGCAGCCAGGGCACTAGCGCATCCTACGAGCAGTACTTC. It codes for CASSQGTSASYEQYF.